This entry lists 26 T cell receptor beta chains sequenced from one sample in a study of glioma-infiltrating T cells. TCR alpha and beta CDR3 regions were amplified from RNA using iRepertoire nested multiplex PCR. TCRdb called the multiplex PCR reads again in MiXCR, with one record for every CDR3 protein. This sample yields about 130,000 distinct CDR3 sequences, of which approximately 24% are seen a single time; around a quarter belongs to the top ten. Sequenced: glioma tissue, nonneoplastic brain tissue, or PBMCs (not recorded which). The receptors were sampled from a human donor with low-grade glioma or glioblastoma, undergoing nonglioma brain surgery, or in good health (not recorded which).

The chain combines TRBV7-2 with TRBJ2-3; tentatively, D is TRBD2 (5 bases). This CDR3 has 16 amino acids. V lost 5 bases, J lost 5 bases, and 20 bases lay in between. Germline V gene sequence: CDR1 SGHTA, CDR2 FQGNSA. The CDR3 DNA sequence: TGTGCCAGCAGCCAAGTCGAGGAACCCGGGGAAGATACGCAGTATTTT. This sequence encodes CASSQVEEPGEDTQYF. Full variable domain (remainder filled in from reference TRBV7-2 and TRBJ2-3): GAGVSQSPSNKVTEKGKDVELRCDPISGHTALYWYRQSLGQGLEFLIYFQGNSAPDKSGLPSDRFSAERTGGSVSTLTIQRTQQEDSAVYLCASSQVEEPGEDTQYFGPGTRLTVL.

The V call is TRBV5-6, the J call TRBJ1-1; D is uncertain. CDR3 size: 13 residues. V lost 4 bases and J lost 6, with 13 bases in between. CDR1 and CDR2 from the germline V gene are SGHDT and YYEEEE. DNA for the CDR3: TGTGCCAGCAGCCTAACTCCAACCGCTGAAGCTTTCTTT. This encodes CASSLTPTAEAFF.

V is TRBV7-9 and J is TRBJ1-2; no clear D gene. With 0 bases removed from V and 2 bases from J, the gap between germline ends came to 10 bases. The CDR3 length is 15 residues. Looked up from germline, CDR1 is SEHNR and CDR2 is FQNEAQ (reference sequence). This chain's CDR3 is CASSLAAPANYGYTF. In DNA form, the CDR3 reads TGTGCCAGCAGCTTAGCGGCCCCGGCAAACTATGGCTACACCTTC.

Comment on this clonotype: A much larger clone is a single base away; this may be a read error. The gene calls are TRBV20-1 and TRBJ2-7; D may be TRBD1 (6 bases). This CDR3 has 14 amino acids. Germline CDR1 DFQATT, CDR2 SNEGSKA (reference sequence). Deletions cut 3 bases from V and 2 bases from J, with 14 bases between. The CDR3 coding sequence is TGCAGTGCTAGGTCAGGGGCAGGGACCTACGAGCAGTACGTC. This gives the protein CSARSGAGTYEQYV.

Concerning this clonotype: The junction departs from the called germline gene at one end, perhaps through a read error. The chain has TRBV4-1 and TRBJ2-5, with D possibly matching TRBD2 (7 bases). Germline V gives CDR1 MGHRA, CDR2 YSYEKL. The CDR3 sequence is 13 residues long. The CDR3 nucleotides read TGCGCCAGCAGCCCGGGGGGCCAAGGGACCCAGTACTTC. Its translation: CASSPGGQGTQYF.

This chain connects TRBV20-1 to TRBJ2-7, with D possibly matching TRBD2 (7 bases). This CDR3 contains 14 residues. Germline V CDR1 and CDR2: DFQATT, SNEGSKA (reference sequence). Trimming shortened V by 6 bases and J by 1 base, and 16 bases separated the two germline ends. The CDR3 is CSARRGRSSYEQYV. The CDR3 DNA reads TGCAGTGCACGGCGGGGGCGATCTTCCTACGAGCAGTACGTC.

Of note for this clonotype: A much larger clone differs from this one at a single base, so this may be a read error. CDR3 sequence reads: CSARDVRGTDTQYF. CDR3 DNA: TGCAGTGCTAGAGATGTGAGGGGGACAGATACGCAGTATTTT. The chain combines TRBV20-1 with TRBJ2-3, with D possibly matching TRBD1 (6 bases). Trimming cost V 0 bases and J 3 bases, with 10 bases left between them. The germline V gene encodes CDR1 DFQATT and CDR2 SNEGSKA (reference sequence). This CDR3 has 14 residues.

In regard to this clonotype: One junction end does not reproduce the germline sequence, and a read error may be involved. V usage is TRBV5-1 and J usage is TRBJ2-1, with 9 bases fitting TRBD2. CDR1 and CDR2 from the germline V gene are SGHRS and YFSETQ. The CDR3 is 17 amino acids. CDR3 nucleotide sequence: TGCACCAGCAGCCCGCGGGGCCGCGGGGGGGCCGTAGATGAGCAGTTCTTC. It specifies CTSSPRGRGGAVDEQFF.

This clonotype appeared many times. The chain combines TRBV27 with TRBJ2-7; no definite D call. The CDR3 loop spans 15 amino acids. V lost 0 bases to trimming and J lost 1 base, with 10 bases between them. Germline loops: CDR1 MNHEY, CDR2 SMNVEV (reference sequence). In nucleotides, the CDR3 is TGTGCCAGCAGTTTATCGGGTTATGCATCCTACGAGCAGTACGTC. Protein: CASSLSGYASYEQYV.

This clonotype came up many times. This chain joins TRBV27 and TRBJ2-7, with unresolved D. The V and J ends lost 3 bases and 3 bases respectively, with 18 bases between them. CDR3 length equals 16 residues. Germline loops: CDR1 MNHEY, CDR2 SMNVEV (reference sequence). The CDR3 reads CASSFLRAGAFYEQYV. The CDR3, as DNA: TGTGCCAGCAGTTTCCTTAGGGCAGGCGCCTTCTACGAGCAGTACGTC.

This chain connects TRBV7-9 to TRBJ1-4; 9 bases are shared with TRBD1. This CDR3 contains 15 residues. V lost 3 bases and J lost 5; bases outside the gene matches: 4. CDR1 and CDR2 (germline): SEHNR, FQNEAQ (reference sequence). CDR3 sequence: CASSFPGQGNEKLFF. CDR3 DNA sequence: TGTGCCAGCAGCTTTCCGGGACAGGGAAATGAAAAACTGTTTTTT.

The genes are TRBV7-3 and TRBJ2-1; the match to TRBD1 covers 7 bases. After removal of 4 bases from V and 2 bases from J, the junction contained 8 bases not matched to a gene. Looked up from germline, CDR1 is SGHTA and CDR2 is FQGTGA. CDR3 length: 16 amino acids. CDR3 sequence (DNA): TGTGCCAGCAGCTCTCTCGGGACAGTAGCCTACAATGAGCAGTTCTTC. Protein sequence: CASSSLGTVAYNEQFF.

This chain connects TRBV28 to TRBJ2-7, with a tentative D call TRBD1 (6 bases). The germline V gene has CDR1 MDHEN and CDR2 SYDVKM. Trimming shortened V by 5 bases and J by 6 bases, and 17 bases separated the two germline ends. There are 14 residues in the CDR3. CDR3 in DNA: TGTGCCAGCAGTAATTGGCCACAGGGTGTCGAGCAGTACGTC. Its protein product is CASSNWPQGVEQYV.

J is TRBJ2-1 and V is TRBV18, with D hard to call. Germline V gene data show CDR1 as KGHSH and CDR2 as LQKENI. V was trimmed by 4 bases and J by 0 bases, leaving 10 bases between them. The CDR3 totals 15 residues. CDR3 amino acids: CASSHTPGSYNEQFF. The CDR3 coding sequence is TGTGCCAGCTCACATACGCCAGGCTCCTACAATGAGCAGTTCTTC. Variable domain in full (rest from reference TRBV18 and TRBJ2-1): NAGVMQNPRHLVRRRGQEARLRCSPMKGHSHVYWYRQLPEEGLKFMVYLQKENIIDESGMPKERFSAEFPKEGPSILRIQQVVRGDSAAYFCASSHTPGSYNEQFFGPGTRLTVL.

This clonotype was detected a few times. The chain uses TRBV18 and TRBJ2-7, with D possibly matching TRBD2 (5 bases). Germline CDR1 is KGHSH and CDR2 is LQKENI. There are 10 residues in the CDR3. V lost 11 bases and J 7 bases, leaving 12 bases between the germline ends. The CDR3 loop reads CAPRGREQYV. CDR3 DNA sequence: TGTGCCCCGCGCGGGCGGGAGCAGTACGTC.

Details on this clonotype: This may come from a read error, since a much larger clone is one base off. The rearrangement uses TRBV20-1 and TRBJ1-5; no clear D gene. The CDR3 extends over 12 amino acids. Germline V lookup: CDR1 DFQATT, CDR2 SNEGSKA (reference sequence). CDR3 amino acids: CSTRESNQPQHF. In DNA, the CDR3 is TGCAGTACTAGAGAGAGCAATCAGCCCCAGCATTTT.

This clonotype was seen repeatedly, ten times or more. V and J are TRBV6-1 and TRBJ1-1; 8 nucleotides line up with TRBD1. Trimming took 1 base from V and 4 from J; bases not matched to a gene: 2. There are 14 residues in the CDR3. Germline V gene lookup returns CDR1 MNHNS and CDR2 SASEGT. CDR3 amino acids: CASSEGTGLTEAFF. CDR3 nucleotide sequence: TGTGCCAGCAGTGAAGGGACAGGGCTCACTGAAGCTTTCTTT.

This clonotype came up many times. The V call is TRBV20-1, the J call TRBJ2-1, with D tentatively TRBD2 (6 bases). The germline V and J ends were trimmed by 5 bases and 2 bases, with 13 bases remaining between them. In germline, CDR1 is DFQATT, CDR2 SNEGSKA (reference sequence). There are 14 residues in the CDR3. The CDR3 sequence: CSAPGGAAYNEQFF. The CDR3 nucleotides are TGCAGTGCTCCCGGCGGGGCCGCCTACAATGAGCAGTTCTTC.

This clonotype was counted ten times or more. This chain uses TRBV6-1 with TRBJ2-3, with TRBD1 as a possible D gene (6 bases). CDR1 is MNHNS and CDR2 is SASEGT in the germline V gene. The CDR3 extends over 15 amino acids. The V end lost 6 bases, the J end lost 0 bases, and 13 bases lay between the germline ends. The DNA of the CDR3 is TGTGCCAGCAGACAGGGCCGCACTAGCACAGATACGCAGTATTTT. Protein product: CASRQGRTSTDTQYF.

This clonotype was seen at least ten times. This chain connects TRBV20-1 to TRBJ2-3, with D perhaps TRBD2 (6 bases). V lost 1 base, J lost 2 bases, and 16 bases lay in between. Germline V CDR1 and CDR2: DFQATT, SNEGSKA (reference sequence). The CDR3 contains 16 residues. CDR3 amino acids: CSARVGVAAFTDTQYF. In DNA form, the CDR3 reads TGCAGTGCTAGAGTTGGGGTAGCGGCGTTCACAGATACGCAGTATTTT.

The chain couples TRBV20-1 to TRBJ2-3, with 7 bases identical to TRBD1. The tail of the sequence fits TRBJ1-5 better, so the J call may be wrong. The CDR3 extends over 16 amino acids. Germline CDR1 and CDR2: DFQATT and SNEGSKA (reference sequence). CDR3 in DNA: TGCAGTGCTAGAGATAGGAGGGGGCGCTTAGCAGATACGCAGCATTTT. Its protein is CSARDRRGRLADTQHF.

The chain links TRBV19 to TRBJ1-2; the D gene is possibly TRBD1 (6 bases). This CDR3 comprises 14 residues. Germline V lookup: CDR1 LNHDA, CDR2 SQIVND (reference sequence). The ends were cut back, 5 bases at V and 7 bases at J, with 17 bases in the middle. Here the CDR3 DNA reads TGTGCCAGTAGTTCCATACAGGGTCCCTCTGGCTACACCTTC. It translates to CASSSIQGPSGYTF.

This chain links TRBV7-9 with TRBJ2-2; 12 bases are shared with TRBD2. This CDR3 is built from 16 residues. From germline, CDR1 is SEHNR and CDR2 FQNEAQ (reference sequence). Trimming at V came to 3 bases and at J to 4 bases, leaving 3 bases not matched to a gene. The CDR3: CASSFASGGATGELFF. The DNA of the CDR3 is TGTGCCAGCAGCTTTGCTAGCGGGGGGGCCACCGGGGAGCTGTTTTTT.

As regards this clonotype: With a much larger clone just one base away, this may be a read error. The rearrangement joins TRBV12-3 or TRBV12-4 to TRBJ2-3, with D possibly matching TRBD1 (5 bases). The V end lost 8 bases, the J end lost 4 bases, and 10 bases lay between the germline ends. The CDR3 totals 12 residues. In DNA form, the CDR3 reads TGTGCCAGCTCTTGGGGCTCAGATACGCAGTATTTT. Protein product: CASSWGSDTQYF.

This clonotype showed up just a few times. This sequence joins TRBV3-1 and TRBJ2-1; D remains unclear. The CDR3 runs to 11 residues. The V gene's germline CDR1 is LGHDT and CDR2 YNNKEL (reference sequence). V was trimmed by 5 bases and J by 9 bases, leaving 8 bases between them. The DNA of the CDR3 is TGTGCCAGCAGCTACCACCGTGAGCAGTTCTTC. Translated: CASSYHREQFF.

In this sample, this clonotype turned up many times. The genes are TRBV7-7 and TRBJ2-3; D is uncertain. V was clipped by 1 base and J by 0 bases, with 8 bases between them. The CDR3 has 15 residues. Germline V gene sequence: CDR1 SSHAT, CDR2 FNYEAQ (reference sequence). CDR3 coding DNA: TGTGCCAGCAGCTTAGGAGAAGCTAGCACAGATACGCAGTATTTT. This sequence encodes CASSLGEASTDTQYF.